This T cell receptor beta chain was captured by sequencing in a study of T cell repertoires in cytomegalovirus infection. Study-level background: As its CMV epitopes, the study selected recently identified HLA-C-restricted and well-studied HLA-B-restricted targets.

The junction had 9 bases not matched to a gene; V was cut back by 0 bases and J by 15 bases. CDR1 is SGHTA, CDR2 FQGNSA, per germline. This CDR3 has 14 residues. TCRdb independently ran MiXCR on the reads; one entry per CDR3 protein. This table has about 570,000 distinct CDR3 sequences, almost 40% appearing once. This clonotype has only a few counts. Its antigen is currently unknown. The source material was cultured PBMCs, sampled from culture after CMV antigen stimulation. The receptor was derived from a human donor in good health (CMV status not recorded). Some clones in this sample may be carry-over from other donors' samples. The chain combines TRBV7-2 with TRBJ2-1; 9 nucleotides line up with TRBD2. CDR3 in DNA: TGTGCCAGCAGCTTAGCGACTGGCGGGGGGGGGTCGTTCTTC. The encoded protein is CASSLATGGGGSFF.